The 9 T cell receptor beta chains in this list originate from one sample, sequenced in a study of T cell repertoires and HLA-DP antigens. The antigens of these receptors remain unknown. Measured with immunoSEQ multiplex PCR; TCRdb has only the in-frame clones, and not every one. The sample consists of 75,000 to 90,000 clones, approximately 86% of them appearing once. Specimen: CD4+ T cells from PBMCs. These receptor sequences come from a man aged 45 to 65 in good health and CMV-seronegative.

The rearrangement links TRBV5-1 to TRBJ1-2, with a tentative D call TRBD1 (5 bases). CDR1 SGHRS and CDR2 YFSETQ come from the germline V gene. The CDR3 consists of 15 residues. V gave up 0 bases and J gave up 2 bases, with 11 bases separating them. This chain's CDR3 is CASSLAGDGNYGYTF. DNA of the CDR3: TGCGCCAGCAGCTTGGCTGGGGACGGCAACTATGGCTACACCTTC.

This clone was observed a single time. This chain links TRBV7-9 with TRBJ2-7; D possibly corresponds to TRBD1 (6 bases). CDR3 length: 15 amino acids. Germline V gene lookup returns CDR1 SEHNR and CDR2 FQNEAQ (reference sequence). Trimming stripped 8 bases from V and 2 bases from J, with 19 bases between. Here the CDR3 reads CASLKTAGVPYEQYF. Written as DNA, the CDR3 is TGTGCCAGCCTCAAGACCGCAGGGGTCCCCTACGAGCAGTACTTC.

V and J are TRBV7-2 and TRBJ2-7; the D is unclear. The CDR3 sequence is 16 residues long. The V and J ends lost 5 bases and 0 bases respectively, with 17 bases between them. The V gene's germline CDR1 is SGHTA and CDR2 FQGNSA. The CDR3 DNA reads TGTGCCAGCAGCCTCTCCCAGTGGCAGGACTCCTACGAGCAGTACTTC. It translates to CASSLSQWQDSYEQYF.

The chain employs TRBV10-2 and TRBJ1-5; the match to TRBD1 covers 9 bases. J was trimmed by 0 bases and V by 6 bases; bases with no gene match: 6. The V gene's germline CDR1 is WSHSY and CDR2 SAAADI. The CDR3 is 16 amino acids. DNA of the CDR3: TGCGCCAGCAGAACCGGGACAGGGCTTAGCAATCAGCCCCAGCATTTT. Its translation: CASRTGTGLSNQPQHF.

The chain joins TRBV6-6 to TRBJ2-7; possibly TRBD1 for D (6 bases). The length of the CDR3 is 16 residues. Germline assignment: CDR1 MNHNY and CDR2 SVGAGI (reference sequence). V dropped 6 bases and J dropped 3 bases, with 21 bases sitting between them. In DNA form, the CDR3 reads TGTGCCAGCAGCCACGGAGGACAGCGATTAAGCTACGAGCAGTACTTC. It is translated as CASSHGGQRLSYEQYF.

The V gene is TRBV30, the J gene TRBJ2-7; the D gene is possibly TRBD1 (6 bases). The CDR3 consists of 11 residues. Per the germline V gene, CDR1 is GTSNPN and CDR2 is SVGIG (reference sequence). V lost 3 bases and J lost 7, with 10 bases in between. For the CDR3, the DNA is TGTGCCTGGAGAACAGGGAAGGAGCAGTACTTC. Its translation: CAWRTGKEQYF.

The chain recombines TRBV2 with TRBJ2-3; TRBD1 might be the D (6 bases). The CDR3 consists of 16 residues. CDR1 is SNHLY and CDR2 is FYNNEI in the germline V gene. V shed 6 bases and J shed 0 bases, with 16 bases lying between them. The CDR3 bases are TGTGCCAGCAGACCCGGGACATCCCCTAGCACAGATACGCAGTATTTT. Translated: CASRPGTSPSTDTQYF.

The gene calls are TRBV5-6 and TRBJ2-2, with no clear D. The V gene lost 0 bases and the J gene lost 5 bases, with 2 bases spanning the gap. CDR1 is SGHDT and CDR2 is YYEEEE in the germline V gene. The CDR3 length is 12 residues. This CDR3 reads CASSLETGELFF. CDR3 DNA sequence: TGTGCCAGCAGCTTGGAGACCGGGGAGCTGTTTTTT.

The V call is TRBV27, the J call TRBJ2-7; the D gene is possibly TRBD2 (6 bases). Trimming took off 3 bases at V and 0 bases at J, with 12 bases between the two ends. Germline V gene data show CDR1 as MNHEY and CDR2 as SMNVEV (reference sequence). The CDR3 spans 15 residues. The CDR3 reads CASSFRDSTSYEQYF. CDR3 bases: TGTGCCAGCAGTTTTAGGGACTCGACCTCCTACGAGCAGTACTTC.